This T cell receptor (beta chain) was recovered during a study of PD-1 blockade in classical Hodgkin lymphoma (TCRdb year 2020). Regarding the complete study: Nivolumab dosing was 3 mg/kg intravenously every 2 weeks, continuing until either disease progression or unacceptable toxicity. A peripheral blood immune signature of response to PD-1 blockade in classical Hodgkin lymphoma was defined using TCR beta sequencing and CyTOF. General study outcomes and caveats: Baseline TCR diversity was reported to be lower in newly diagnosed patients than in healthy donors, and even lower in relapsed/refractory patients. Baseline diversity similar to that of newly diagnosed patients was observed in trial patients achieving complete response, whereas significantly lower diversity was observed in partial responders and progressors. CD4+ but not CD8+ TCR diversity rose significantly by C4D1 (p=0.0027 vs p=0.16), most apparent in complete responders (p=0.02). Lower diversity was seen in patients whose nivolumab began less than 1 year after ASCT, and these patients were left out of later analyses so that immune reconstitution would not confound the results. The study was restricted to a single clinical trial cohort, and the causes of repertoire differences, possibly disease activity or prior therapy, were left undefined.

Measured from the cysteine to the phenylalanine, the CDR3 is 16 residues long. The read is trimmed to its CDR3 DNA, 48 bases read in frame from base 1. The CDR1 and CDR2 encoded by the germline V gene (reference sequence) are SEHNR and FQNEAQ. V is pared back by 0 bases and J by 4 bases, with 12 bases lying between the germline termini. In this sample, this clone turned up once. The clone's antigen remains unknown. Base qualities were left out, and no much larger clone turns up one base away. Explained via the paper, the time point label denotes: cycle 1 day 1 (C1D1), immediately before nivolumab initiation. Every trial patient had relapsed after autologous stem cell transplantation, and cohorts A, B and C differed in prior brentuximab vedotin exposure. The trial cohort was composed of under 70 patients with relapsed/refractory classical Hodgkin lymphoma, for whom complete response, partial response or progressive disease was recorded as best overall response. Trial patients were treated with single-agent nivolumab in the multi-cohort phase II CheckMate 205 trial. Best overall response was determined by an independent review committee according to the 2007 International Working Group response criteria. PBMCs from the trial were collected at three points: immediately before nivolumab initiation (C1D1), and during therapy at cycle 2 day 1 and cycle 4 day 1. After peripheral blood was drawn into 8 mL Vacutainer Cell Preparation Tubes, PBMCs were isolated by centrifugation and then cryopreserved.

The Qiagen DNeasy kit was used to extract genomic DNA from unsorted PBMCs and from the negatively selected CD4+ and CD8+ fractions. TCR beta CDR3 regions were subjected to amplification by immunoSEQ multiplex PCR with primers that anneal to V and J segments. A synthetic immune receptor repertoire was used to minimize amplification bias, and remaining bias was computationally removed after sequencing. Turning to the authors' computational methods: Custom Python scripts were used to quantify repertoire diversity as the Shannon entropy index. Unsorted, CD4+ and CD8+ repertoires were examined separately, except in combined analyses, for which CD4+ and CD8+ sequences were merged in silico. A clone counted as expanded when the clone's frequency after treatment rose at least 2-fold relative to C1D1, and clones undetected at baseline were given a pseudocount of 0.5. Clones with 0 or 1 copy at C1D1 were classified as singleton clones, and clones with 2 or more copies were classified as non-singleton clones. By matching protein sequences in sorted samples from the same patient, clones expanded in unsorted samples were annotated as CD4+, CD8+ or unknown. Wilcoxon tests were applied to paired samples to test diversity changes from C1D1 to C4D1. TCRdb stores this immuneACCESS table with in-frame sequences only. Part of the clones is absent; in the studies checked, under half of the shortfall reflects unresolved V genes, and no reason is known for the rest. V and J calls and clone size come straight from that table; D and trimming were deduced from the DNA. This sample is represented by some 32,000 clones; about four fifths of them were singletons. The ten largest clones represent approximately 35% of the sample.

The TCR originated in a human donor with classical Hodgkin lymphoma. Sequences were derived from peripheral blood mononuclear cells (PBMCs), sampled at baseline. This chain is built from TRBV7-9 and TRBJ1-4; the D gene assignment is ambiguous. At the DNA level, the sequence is TGTGCCAGCAGCTTAGCGGAACAGAACTTTAATGAAAAACTGTTTTTT. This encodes CASSLAEQNFNEKLFF.